This T cell receptor beta chain is from a study of beta chain features in type 1 diabetes. General study points: Any HLA-type effect on TCRB rearrangement remained unresolved here. For patients, the naive, central memory and Treg TCRB repertoires appeared more alike than for healthy donors. Moderate yet significant TCRB CDR3 shortening was seen in Type 1 diabetes patients in all four CD4+ subsets. More deletions and fewer insertions at VDJ junctions were found in patients with type 1 diabetes.

Expressed TCRB transcripts were sequenced because the entire RNA isolate underwent reverse transcription. About 3.6 million reads was the average for naive, central memory and regulatory T cell samples. TCRdb's table, derived via immunoSEQ multiplex PCR, lists solely in-frame clones and lacks some. The sample yields some 120,000 clones, approximately 15% seen once. There are many counts of this clone. Its antigen is as yet unknown. The receptor was derived from a man aged 18 to 29 with type 1 diabetes. Sequenced sample: central memory CD4+ T cells from blood.

The CDR3 DNA sequence: TGCGCCAGCAGCCACTACAATGAGCAGTTCTTC. The encoded protein is CASSHYNEQFF. The gene calls are TRBV4-1 and TRBJ2-1; D is unresolved. Germline V gene sequence: CDR1 MGHRA, CDR2 YSYEKL. The CDR3 is 11 residues long. Between the trimmed V and J ends, which lost 3 bases and 3 bases, there was a span of 0 bases.